This TCR beta chain was recorded in a study of shared clonotypes between healthy human individuals. This clone was recorded only once. The target antigen is unknown. Several immunoSEQ plates received, in even portions, the genomic DNA of each subset. This table comes from immunoSEQ multiplex PCR, and its TCRdb copy is limited to in-frame clones, with some not included. The sample carries about 990,000 clones, 78% recorded once. General study points: It was the non-shared clonotypes that had lower generation probabilities than clonotypes shared by all four donors. Richness estimates generally favored naive over memory subsets. A small donor pool kept down the genetic and exposure-history diversity that was represented.

Sequencing was carried out using memory CD4+ T cells from PBMCs. Described subset: CD45RA-negative fraction. The clonotype was recovered from a man aged 18 to 30 in good health. Some clones in this sample may be carry-over from other donors' samples.

The CDR3: CASRPGQLTSSYEQYF. The CDR3 coding sequence is TGTGCCAGCAGGCCGGGACAGCTAACGAGCTCCTACGAGCAGTACTTC. The V call is TRBV11-2, the J call TRBJ2-7; 7 nucleotides line up with TRBD1. CDR1 is SGHAT and CDR2 is FQNNGV in the germline V gene. Trimming at V came to 6 bases and at J to 0 bases, leaving 11 bases not matched to a gene. The CDR3 length is 16 residues.